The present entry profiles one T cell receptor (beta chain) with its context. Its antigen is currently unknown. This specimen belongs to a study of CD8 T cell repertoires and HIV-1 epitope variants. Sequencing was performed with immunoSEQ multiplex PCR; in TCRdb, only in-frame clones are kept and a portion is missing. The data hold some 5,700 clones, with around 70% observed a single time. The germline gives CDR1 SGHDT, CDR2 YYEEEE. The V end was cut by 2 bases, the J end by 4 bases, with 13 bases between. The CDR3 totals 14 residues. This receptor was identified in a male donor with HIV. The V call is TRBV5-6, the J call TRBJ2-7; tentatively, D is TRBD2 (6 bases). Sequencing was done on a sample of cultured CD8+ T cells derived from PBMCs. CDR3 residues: CASSFGGAGYEQYF. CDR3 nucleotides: TGTGCCAGCAGCTTCGGAGGGGCGGGATACGAGCAGTACTTC. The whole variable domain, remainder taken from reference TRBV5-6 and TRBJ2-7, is DAGVTQSPTHLIKTRGQQVTLRCSPKSGHDTVSWYQQALGQGPQFIFQYYEEEERQRGNFPDRFSGHQFPNYSSELNVNALLLGDSALYLCASSFGGAGYEQYFGPGTRLTVT.